One sample yielded the 16 T cell receptor beta chains listed below, sequenced in a study of blood T cell repertoires in COVID-19. This table comes from immunoSEQ multiplex PCR, and its TCRdb copy is limited to in-frame clones, with some not included. Among about 480,000 clones, roughly 90% were seen once, and the ten largest hold less than 2%. Sequencing used PBMCs or T cells enriched from blood (not recorded which). The receptor set was obtained from a woman in her 40s who had recovered from COVID-19.

The chain is built from TRBV10-2 and TRBJ2-7; 7 bases are a match to TRBD2. V dropped 7 bases and J dropped 2; count of bases not matched to a gene: 8. This CDR3 region has 14 residues. CDR1 is WSHSY and CDR2 is SAAADI in the germline V gene. The CDR3 sequence is CASTSVAGTYEQYF. The DNA of the CDR3 is TGCGCCAGCACGTCGGTAGCGGGCACCTACGAGCAGTACTTC.

The chain links TRBV6-5 to TRBJ2-7; D gene uncertain. Trimming removed 6 bases at V and 13 bases at J, with 13 bases between. The CDR3 spans 10 residues. From germline, CDR1 is MNHEY and CDR2 SVGAGI. The DNA for the CDR3 is TGTGCCAGCAGCTGGCCCATGCAATACTTC. This gives the protein CASSWPMQYF.

V usage is TRBV5-4 and J usage is TRBJ1-4; D is uncertain. CDR1 is SGHNT and CDR2 is YYREEE in the germline V gene (reference sequence). The length of the CDR3 is 14 residues. V dropped 1 base and J dropped 5 bases, with 9 bases sitting between them. The CDR3, as DNA: TGTGCCAGCAGCTTGAACAGACCCAATGAAAAACTGTTTTTT. Translating it yields CASSLNRPNEKLFF.

CDR3 in amino acids: CTTDNSQETQYF. The CDR3 DNA reads TGCACCACCGACAACAGCCAAGAGACCCAGTACTTC. The chain uses TRBV29-1 and TRBJ2-5; no firm D call. Germline V CDR1 and CDR2: SQVTM, ANQGSEA. The CDR3 loop spans 12 amino acids.

This chain links TRBV10-3 with TRBJ1-1; TRBD1 is a possible D gene (5 bases). CDR1 and CDR2 (germline): ENHRY, SYGVKD. CDR3 size: 14 residues. With 8 bases removed from V and 4 bases from J, the gap between germline ends came to 17 bases. Here the CDR3 reads CAIVEGRSGTEAFF. CDR3 nucleotide sequence: TGTGCCATCGTGGAGGGGAGGTCGGGCACTGAAGCTTTCTTT.

The J gene is TRBJ1-5, the V gene TRBV5-8, with TRBD1 matching 7 bases. The CDR3 spans 15 residues. Germline-derived CDR1 and CDR2 are SGHTS and YDEGEE. V shed 5 bases, J shed 6 bases, and the junction held 11 bases outside the gene matches. CDR3 DNA: TGTGCCAGCAGTCCCGCGGACAGGTCCTTTCAGCCCCAGCATTTT. This codes for CASSPADRSFQPQHF.

The chain links TRBV29-1 to TRBJ1-1, with D maybe TRBD1 (5 bases). CDR3 length: 12 amino acids. CDR1 is SQVTM, CDR2 ANQGSEA, per germline. V gave up 8 bases and J gave up 1 base, with 11 bases separating them. In DNA, the CDR3 is TGCAGCTCGCAGGGCCCGAACACTGAAGCTTTCTTT. It yields the protein CSSQGPNTEAFF.

In this sample, this clone turned up once. J is TRBJ2-1 and V is TRBV29-1; 9 bases fit TRBD2. The CDR3 sequence is 14 residues long. CDR1 is SQVTM, CDR2 ANQGSEA, per germline. V lost 3 bases to trimming and J lost 10 bases; unmatched junction nucleotides: 10. The CDR3 spells CSVEAGLAAGEQFF. DNA of the CDR3: TGCAGCGTTGAGGCGGGACTAGCAGCCGGCGAGCAGTTCTTC.

V and J are TRBV7-6 and TRBJ1-5; 7 bases line up with TRBD1. The V gene end was trimmed by 5 bases and the J gene end by 6 bases; junction bases not matched to a gene: 10. This CDR3 has 15 amino acids. Germline CDR1 SGHVS, CDR2 FNYEAQ. CDR3 DNA: TGTGCCAGCAGCGCATTTACAGGGGAAGGTCAGCCCCAGCATTTT. This translates into CASSAFTGEGQPQHF.

This chain links TRBV4-3 with TRBJ1-2; maybe TRBD1 (5 bases). The CDR3 is 19 residues long. CDR1 LGHNA and CDR2 YSLEER come from the germline V gene. The V end was cut by 0 bases, the J end by 1 base, with 21 bases between. CDR3 bases: TGCGCCAGCAGCCAAGAACTAGCAGGGCCCGATATTTATAACTATGGCTACACCTTC. This encodes CASSQELAGPDIYNYGYTF.

The chain has TRBV10-1 and TRBJ2-3; a weak D match, TRBD1 (6 bases). CDR1 is WNHNN, CDR2 SYGVQD, per germline (reference sequence). The CDR3 runs to 14 residues. V lost 8 bases to trimming and J lost 6 bases, with 18 bases between them. This CDR3 reads CASSPGQLWDTQYF. CDR3 bases: TGCGCCAGCTCTCCGGGACAACTGTGGGATACGCAGTATTTT.

The V call is TRBV15, the J call TRBJ2-7; possible D gene TRBD1, 6 bases. The CDR3 runs to 16 residues. Germline CDR1 and CDR2: LNHNV and YYDKDF (reference sequence). V was cut by 0 bases and J by 2 bases, with 14 bases left in between. Here the CDR3 reads CATSRDSGAQTYEQYF. As DNA, the CDR3 is TGTGCCACCAGCAGAGATTCAGGGGCGCAGACCTACGAGCAGTACTTC. The full variable domain, rest sourced from reference TRBV15 and TRBJ2-7, is DAMVIQNPRYQVTQFGKPVTLSCSQTLNHNVMYWYQQKSSQAPKLLFHYYDKDFNNEADTPDNFQSRRPNTSFCFLDIRSPGLGDTAMYLCATSRDSGAQTYEQYFGPGTRLTVT.

The chain joins TRBV7-9 to TRBJ1-1; no clear D gene. The CDR3 is 11 residues long. The germline V gene has CDR1 SEHNR and CDR2 FQNEAQ (reference sequence). The V and J ends lost 6 bases and 6 bases respectively, with 8 bases between them. The CDR3 coding sequence is TGTGCCAGCAGTAGCGACCCTGAAGCTTTCTTT. Its protein product is CASSSDPEAFF. Variable domain in full (rest from reference TRBV7-9 and TRBJ1-1): DTGVSQNPRHKITKRGQNVTFRCDPISEHNRLYWYRQTLGQGPEFLTYFQNEAQLEKSRLLSDRFSAERPKGSFSTLEIQRTEQGDSAMYLCASSSDPEAFFGQGTRLTVV.

This sequence joins TRBV19 and TRBJ2-7, with a weak D call TRBD1 (5 bases). The CDR3 has 15 residues. Germline V CDR1 and CDR2: LNHDA, SQIVND (reference sequence). V was pared by 4 bases and J by 6 bases, with 19 bases between. Written as DNA, the CDR3 is TGTGCCAGTAGTACTTCTCTCAGGGTGGGAATCGAGCAGTACTTC. Amino acids: CASSTSLRVGIEQYF.

The chain has TRBV6-2 or TRBV6-3 and TRBJ2-1; 8 positions agree with TRBD1. This CDR3 region has 13 residues. With 4 bases clipped from V and 6 bases from J, the junction kept 2 bases outside the gene matches. In germline, CDR1 is MNHEY, CDR2 SVGEGT. The CDR3 DNA reads TGTGCCAGCAGTTTCGACAGGGGCAATGAGCAGTTCTTC. It codes for CASSFDRGNEQFF.

This rearrangement joins TRBV6-1 to TRBJ2-5, with 8 bases identical to TRBD1. The CDR3 totals 16 residues. Trimming removed 2 bases from V and 5 bases from J; junction bases left unmatched: 10. Germline lookup yields CDR1 MNHNS and CDR2 SASEGT. The CDR3 protein is CASSELPQGAGETQYF. As DNA, the CDR3 is TGTGCCAGCAGTGAACTTCCCCAGGGGGCTGGTGAGACCCAGTACTTC.